This TCR beta chain was profiled in a study of radiotherapy plus CTLA-4 blockade in lung cancer. Across the whole study: There were objective responses in roughly 18% of patients, and over 25% had disease control. Regarding the study as a whole: Radiotherapy with ipilimumab was followed by blood expansion of tumor-derived clones. Together with interferon-beta, which increased in serum after radiation, early dynamic changes in blood T cell clones were reportedly the best predictors of response.

Ipilimumab CTLA-4 blockade and focal radiation were given to patients with chemo-refractory metastatic non-small-cell lung cancer. Clones were read by immunoSEQ multiplex PCR, and TCRdb kept only the in-frame ones, dropping some. The sample has about 120,000 clones; around 90% are singletons. The sample holds a few counts of this clone. What it recognizes is unknown. This TCR was sampled from a human donor with non-small cell lung cancer that progressed on radiotherapy plus ipilimumab. Specimen: peripheral blood, collected from a patient treated with radiotherapy plus ipilimumab.

The CDR3 protein is CASSERYSYNEQFF. The CDR3 DNA reads as TGTGCCAGCAGTGAGCGGTACTCCTACAATGAGCAGTTCTTC. The V call is TRBV6-1, the J call TRBJ2-1, with no clear D. The germline gives CDR1 MNHNS, CDR2 SASEGT. V lost 3 bases and J 0 bases, leaving 6 bases between the germline ends. The CDR3 sequence is 14 residues long.